The present TCR beta chain was sequenced within a study of control samples from healthy donors and cancer patients. Libraries were prepared by immunoSEQ multiplex PCR; TCRdb keeps only in-frame clonotypes and omits some of them. The sample lists around 150,000 clones, 96% occurring once. Unmatched junction bases numbered 13, after V lost 5 bases and J lost 10 bases. The CDR3 is 15 residues long. CDR1 and CDR2 (germline): SEHNR, FQNEAQ (reference sequence). This clonotype was sampled from a woman in her twenties or thirties in good health. The sequencing input was blood. The chain carries TRBV7-9 and TRBJ2-1, with 8 nucleotides matching TRBD2. The CDR3 sequence is CASSGPGLAYSEQFF. As DNA, the CDR3 is TGTGCCAGCAGCGGCCCAGGACTAGCCTACTCGGAGCAGTTCTTC.